The T cell receptor beta chain described here comes from a study of radiotherapy plus CTLA-4 blockade in lung cancer. Study-wide results and caveats: It was early blood T cell clone dynamics, with interferon-beta, that reportedly best predicted response.

Repertoires were generated with immunoSEQ multiplex PCR, while TCRdb's copy carries only in-frame clones and drops some. The table records 60,000 or so clones, 70% to 85% of them present only once. Lung cancer patients with chemo-refractory metastatic non-small-cell disease were given focal radiation plus CTLA-4 blockade with ipilimumab. As concerns this clone: Its antigen remains unknown.

This sample comprised peripheral blood, obtained from a patient treated with radiotherapy plus ipilimumab. This sequence originates from a human donor with non-small cell lung cancer who had a partial response to radiotherapy plus ipilimumab.

CDR3 DNA: TGTGCCAGCAGTTTAAGCAATCAGCCCCAGCATTTT. Translated, it gives CASSLSNQPQHF. The rearrangement links TRBV5-6 to TRBJ1-5, with D unclear. The CDR3 length is 12 residues. The V end lost 5 bases, the J end lost 1 base, and 4 bases lay between the germline ends. CDR1 and CDR2 from the germline V gene are SGHDT and YYEEEE.